These 16 T cell receptor beta chains originate from one sample sequenced in a study of blood T cell repertoires in COVID-19. The protocol was immunoSEQ multiplex PCR, while the TCRdb copy is restricted to in-frame clones and leaves out a portion. The sample contains some 200,000 clones, 83% of which appear only once. The sequenced sample was peripheral blood. Receptor source: a woman aged 35 to 49 with acute or convalescent COVID-19.

The genes are TRBV20-1 and TRBJ2-1; D not resolved. Germline V lookup: CDR1 DFQATT, CDR2 SNEGSKA (reference sequence). Between the trimmed V and J ends, which lost 6 bases and 9 bases, there was a span of 12 bases. The CDR3 covers 11 residues. CDR3 protein: CSAPLFGEQFF. DNA for the CDR3: TGCAGTGCCCCCCTGTTCGGTGAGCAGTTCTTC.

The chain links TRBV7-2 to TRBJ2-7; 9 bases match TRBD1. Germline CDR1 is SGHTA and CDR2 is FQGNSA. There are 16 residues in the CDR3. Trimming cost V 1 base and J 4 bases; bases outside gene matches: 8. The chain's CDR3 is CASSLGWGQGGYEQYF. The CDR3, as DNA: TGTGCCAGCAGCTTAGGGTGGGGACAGGGCGGTTACGAGCAGTACTTC.

The chain has TRBV5-1 and TRBJ1-2, with D unclear. The CDR3 length is 14 residues. Trimming left V 4 bases short and J 1 base short, with 11 bases between. From germline, CDR1 is SGHRS and CDR2 YFSETQ. CDR3 DNA sequence: TGCGCCAGCAGCAGCAATGGGCGTAACTATGGCTACACCTTC. Translating gives CASSSNGRNYGYTF.

This chain connects TRBV3-1 (or the pseudogene TRBV3-2) to TRBJ1-6, with D perhaps TRBD1 (6 bases). The V gene's germline CDR1 is LGHDT and CDR2 YNNKEL (reference sequence). The CDR3 is made up of 15 amino acids. Trimming left V 2 bases short and J 10 bases short, with 15 bases between. CDR3: CASSQLVDRISPLHF. The CDR3 DNA reads TGTGCCAGCAGCCAATTAGTTGACAGGATATCACCCCTCCACTTT.

This clone has a single count. This sequence joins TRBV7-9 and TRBJ2-7; D is perhaps TRBD1 (5 bases). V was pared by 3 bases and J by 3 bases, with 9 bases between. The CDR3 has 13 amino acids. The germline V gene encodes CDR1 SEHNR and CDR2 FQNEAQ (reference sequence). In nucleotides, the CDR3 is TGTGCCAGCAGCTTTGGGGCAGGCTACGAGCAGTACTTC. It is translated as CASSFGAGYEQYF.

This clone showed up just a few times. This sequence joins TRBV28 and TRBJ2-7; 7 nucleotides match TRBD1. This CDR3 contains 16 residues. J gave up 3 bases and V 2 bases, and 10 bases lay outside the gene matches. CDR1 is MDHEN, CDR2 SYDVKM, per germline. CDR3 sequence (DNA): TGTGCCAGCAGTTTAGACAGGGCCACATCCAACTACGAGCAGTACTTC. Translating gives CASSLDRATSNYEQYF. The full variable domain, in which reference TRBV28 and TRBJ2-7 provide the parts outside the CDR3, is DVKVTQSSRYLVKRTGEKVFLECVQDMDHENMFWYRQDPGLGLRLIYFSYDVKMKEKGDIPEGYSVSREKKERFSLILESASTNQTSMYLCASSLDRATSNYEQYFGPGTRLTVT.

This chain uses TRBV7-2 with TRBJ2-3; no firm D call. Trimming cost V 2 bases and J 0 bases, with 12 bases left between them. The germline gives CDR1 SGHTA, CDR2 FQGNSA. The CDR3 loop spans 16 amino acids. CDR3 sequence reads: CASSLRPGTSTDTQYF. For the CDR3, the DNA is TGTGCCAGCAGCTTACGCCCCGGTACGAGCACAGATACGCAGTATTTT.

The gene calls are TRBV30 and TRBJ1-2; 7 positions match TRBD1. CDR3 length equals 12 residues. V shed 1 base, J shed 8 bases, and the junction held 4 bases outside the gene matches. Germline CDR1 reads GTSNPN; CDR2 reads SVGIG (reference sequence). For the CDR3, the DNA is TGTGCCTGGAGTGCAACAGGGGACGGCTACACCTTC. Its protein is CAWSATGDGYTF. Combining the CDR3 with reference TRBV30 and TRBJ1-2 gives the whole variable domain SQTIHQWPATLVQPVGSPLSLECTVEGTSNPNLYWYRQAAGRGLQLLFYSVGIGQISSEVPQNLSASRPQDRQFILSSKKLLLSDSGFYLCAWSATGDGYTFGSGTRLTVV.

The chain links TRBV28 to TRBJ1-1, with no clear D. The germline V gene has CDR1 MDHEN and CDR2 SYDVKM. Trimming left V 5 bases short and J 5 bases short, with 15 bases between. The CDR3 is 14 amino acids. The CDR3 DNA reads TGTGCCAGCAGTGTCGTTGGGGAGGATACTGAAGCTTTCTTT. Translated, it gives CASSVVGEDTEAFF.

This chain uses TRBV5-1 with TRBJ2-1; no reliable D call. CDR3 length: 14 residues. In germline, CDR1 is SGHRS, CDR2 YFSETQ. The V and J ends lost 0 bases and 6 bases respectively, with 10 bases between them. As DNA, the CDR3 is TGCGCCAGCAGCTTGGTTGCCCCCAGCAATGAGCAGTTCTTC. It encodes CASSLVAPSNEQFF.

The J gene is TRBJ1-6, the V gene TRBV7-9; D uncertain. CDR1 is SEHNR, CDR2 FQNEAQ, per germline (reference sequence). Trimming took off 1 base at V and 8 bases at J, with 3 bases between the two ends. The CDR3 has 12 amino acids. CDR3 amino acids: CASSLDYSPLHF. The CDR3 region has the DNA TGTGCCAGCAGCTTAGACTATTCACCCCTCCACTTT.

The chain couples TRBV9 to TRBJ2-1; 8 positions match TRBD2. The ends lost 3 bases at V and 8 bases at J; junction bases unmatched: 16. Germline-derived CDR1 and CDR2 are SGDLS and YYNGEE. The CDR3 runs to 17 residues. As DNA, the CDR3 is TGTGCCAGCAGCGGAACACACGGGACTAGGGCAGGAGATGAGCAGTTCTTC. This codes for CASSGTHGTRAGDEQFF. Full variable domain (outside the CDR3, taken from reference TRBV9 and TRBJ2-1): DSGVTQTPKHLITATGQRVTLRCSPRSGDLSVYWYQQSLDQGLQFLIQYYNGEERAKGNILERFSAQQFPDLHSELNLSSLELGDSALYFCASSGTHGTRAGDEQFFGPGTRLTVL.

The gene calls are TRBV11-2 and TRBJ1-1, with TRBD1 matching 9 bases. Per the germline V gene, CDR1 is SGHAT and CDR2 is FQNNGV. The CDR3 is made up of 14 amino acids. V gave up 4 bases and J gave up 1 base; unmatched junction bases: 1. CDR3 sequence reads: CASSSGQGNTEAFF. The CDR3 coding sequence is TGTGCCAGCAGCTCGGGACAGGGGAACACTGAAGCTTTCTTT.

DNA for the CDR3: TGTGCCAGCAGTACCGGGACAGGGAGAAGAGCTTTCTTT. Amino acids: CASSTGTGRRAFF. V is TRBV12-3 or TRBV12-4 and J is TRBJ1-1; 9 bases align to TRBD1. V lost 5 bases and J lost 10; bases outside the gene matches: 8. This CDR3 region has 13 residues.

The chain couples TRBV12-3 or TRBV12-4 to TRBJ1-2; the D is unclear. The CDR3 consists of 12 residues. V lost 4 bases to trimming and J lost 1 base, with 4 bases between them. The CDR3 protein is CASSYSNYGYTF. CDR3 nucleotide sequence: TGTGCCAGCAGTTACAGTAACTATGGCTACACCTTC.

The chain combines TRBV7-8 with TRBJ1-2, with a possible D match to TRBD1 (6 bases). V lost 5 bases to trimming and J lost 8 bases, with 15 bases between them. Germline V gives CDR1 SGHVS, CDR2 FQNEAQ. CDR3 length equals 13 residues. The CDR3 spells CASSPSDSRGYTF. CDR3 DNA sequence: TGTGCCAGCAGCCCGTCGGACAGTCGGGGCTACACCTTC.